This entry lists 26 T cell receptor beta chains sequenced from one sample in a study of regulatory T cells in long-lasting Graves disease (dated by TCRdb to the early 2020s). What this sample's time point label stands for: persistent/refractory GD, antithyroid drugs over 5 years with positive TRAb. RNA was extracted from PBMCs in TRIzol for both TCR sequencing and RNA sequencing. Libraries were built with multiplex PCR. The data were produced on an Illumina HiSeq 4000. iRepertoire HTBI primers and Arm-PCR amplification of CDR3 regions were used to construct TCR beta libraries. TCRdb itself trimmed the public reads at Q25 with fastp, ran MiXCR and retained productive beta chains. Merged by CDR3 protein, the rows form single entries marked with the most common genes and DNA. Within this sample are hundreds of thousands of distinct CDR3 sequences, with roughly 21% of them counted one time only. Roughly an eighth of the sample is in the top ten clones.

Specimen: peripheral blood mononuclear cells (PBMCs), collected when the disease was refractory, from a patient treated with antithyroid drugs. These receptor sequences come from a female donor with Graves disease.

CDR3 sequence (DNA): TGTGCCAGCAGCTTAGAGGGGACAGGGGATGAAGCTTTCTTT. It encodes CASSLEGTGDEAFF. The genes are TRBV7-2 and TRBJ1-1, with 10 bases aligning to TRBD1. CDR1 is SGHTA, CDR2 FQGNSA, per germline. The length of the CDR3 is 14 residues. With 1 base clipped from V and 7 bases from J, the junction kept 3 bases outside the gene matches.

This clonotype showed up just a few times. The genes are TRBV6-2 or TRBV6-3 and TRBJ1-5; 9 bases agree with TRBD1. V lost 2 bases, J lost 7 bases, and 6 bases stayed unmatched. The germline gives CDR1 MNHEY, CDR2 SVGEGT. The CDR3 sequence is 15 residues long. The CDR3 here is CASSYVMGQGQPQHF. The CDR3, as DNA: TGTGCCAGCAGTTACGTTATGGGACAGGGACAGCCCCAGCATTTT.

This clonotype was picked up many times. The rearrangement uses TRBV28 and TRBJ2-2; tentative D call: TRBD1 (6 bases). Germline CDR1 MDHEN, CDR2 SYDVKM. The V gene lost 10 bases and the J gene lost 0 bases, with 12 bases spanning the gap. This CDR3 is 14 amino acids long. Here the CDR3 reads CANSDSSNTGELFF. The CDR3 DNA follows: TGTGCCAACTCGGACAGTTCGAACACCGGGGAGCTGTTTTTT.

Turning to this clonotype: A read error is possible here, since a much larger clone lies one base away. The chain carries TRBV6-2 or TRBV6-3 and TRBJ1-1; TRBD1 matches at 9 bases. CDR1 MNHEY and CDR2 SVGEGT come from the germline V gene. Germline trimming cut 8 bases from V and 5 bases from J; bases unmatched to any gene: 9. The CDR3 contains 14 residues. The CDR3 loop reads CASGRDRDRTEAFF. Here the CDR3 DNA reads TGTGCCAGCGGCCGGGACAGGGACAGGACTGAAGCTTTCTTT.

This clonotype has a count of ten or more. The chain carries TRBV7-3 and TRBJ2-2; D could derive from TRBD1 or TRBD2 (5 bases each). This CDR3 has 15 residues. Between the trimmed V and J ends, which lost 1 base and 3 bases, there was a span of 9 bases. Germline lookup yields CDR1 SGHTA and CDR2 FQGTGA. In DNA, the CDR3 is TGTGCCAGCAGCTTAAACGGGGCGCACACCGGGGAGCTGTTTTTT. It codes for CASSLNGAHTGELFF.

This sequence joins TRBV12-3 or TRBV12-4 and TRBJ2-3; unclear D gene. The germline V and J ends were trimmed by 6 bases and 2 bases, with 9 bases remaining between them. The CDR3 spans 13 residues. The CDR3 nucleotides read TGTGCCAGCAGCCAAGGGCACACAGATACGCAGTATTTT. As protein: CASSQGHTDTQYF.

The chain links TRBV6-8 to TRBJ2-1; D remains unclear. The CDR3 spans 15 residues. The ends were cut back, 0 bases at V and 0 bases at J, with 6 bases in the middle. Germline CDR1 and CDR2: MNHGY and SAAAGT. CDR3 region: CASSYSSSSYNEQFF. For the CDR3, the DNA is TGTGCCAGCAGTTACTCGTCTAGCTCCTACAATGAGCAGTTCTTC.

At least ten counts were recorded for this clonotype. This chain joins TRBV28 and TRBJ2-7; maybe TRBD2 (6 bases). This CDR3 is 14 amino acids long. CDR1 and CDR2 from the germline V gene are MDHEN and SYDVKM. Trimming left V 6 bases short and J 0 bases short, with 12 bases between. CDR3 sequence (DNA): TGTGCCAGCAGCTTCTCGACTAGCTCCTACGAGCAGTACTTC. This sequence encodes CASSFSTSSYEQYF. Together with reference TRBV28 and TRBJ2-7, the CDR3 gives the full variable domain: DVKVTQSSRYLVKRTGEKVFLECVQDMDHENMFWYRQDPGLGLRLIYFSYDVKMKEKGDIPEGYSVSREKKERFSLILESASTNQTSMYLCASSFSTSSYEQYFGPGTRLTVT.

V gene TRBV6-1 combines with J gene TRBJ1-5; D remains ambiguous. CDR3 size: 13 residues. The germline V and J ends were trimmed by 6 bases and 5 bases, with 11 bases remaining between them. Per the germline V gene, CDR1 is MNHNS and CDR2 is SASEGT. The chain's CDR3 is CASREESDQPQHF. In nucleotides, the CDR3 is TGTGCCAGCAGGGAGGAGTCCGATCAGCCCCAGCATTTT.

The chain joins TRBV3-1 to TRBJ2-4; 9 bases are a match to TRBD2. The CDR3 is 14 amino acids. Germline V gives CDR1 LGHDT, CDR2 YNNKEL (reference sequence). V dropped 1 base and J dropped 7; count of bases not matched to a gene: 2. CDR3 nucleotides: TGTGCCAGCAGCCAAGGAGCGGGAGGCAACATTCAGTACTTC. Amino acids: CASSQGAGGNIQYF.

This clonotype appeared many times. The chain is built from TRBV2 and TRBJ2-7, with D tentatively TRBD2 (6 bases). V gave up 5 bases and J gave up 7 bases, with 12 bases separating them. Germline lookup yields CDR1 SNHLY and CDR2 FYNNEI. The CDR3 runs to 12 residues. CDR3 in DNA: TGTGCCAGCAGTAAACTAGCTGAAGAGCAGTACTTC. It yields the protein CASSKLAEEQYF.

The rearrangement joins TRBV5-6 to TRBJ2-7; 9 bases align to TRBD1. V shed 2 bases and J 6 bases; nucleotides not matched to a gene: 9. Germline V gene lookup returns CDR1 SGHDT and CDR2 YYEEEE. The CDR3 has 15 amino acids. DNA for the CDR3: TGTGCCAGCAGCTTCACCGGGACAGGGACGTCCGAGCAGTACTTC. It yields the protein CASSFTGTGTSEQYF.

The table lists this clonotype with many counts. The chain uses TRBV6-2 or TRBV6-3 and TRBJ2-5; 7 positions match TRBD1. Per germline, CDR1 MNHEY and CDR2 SVGEGT. The J segment lost 0 bases and the V segment lost 6 bases, leaving 4 bases of the junction unmatched. The CDR3 consists of 14 residues. CDR3 sequence: CASRTGPHQETQYF. DNA of the CDR3: TGTGCCAGCAGGACAGGGCCGCACCAAGAGACCCAGTACTTC.

Only a few counts were recorded for this clonotype. The chain joins TRBV19 to TRBJ2-7, with a tentative D call TRBD2 (6 bases). Germline CDR1 and CDR2: LNHDA and SQIVND (reference sequence). CDR3 size: 15 residues. V gave up 3 bases and J gave up 0 bases, with 12 bases separating them. The CDR3 bases are TGTGCCAGTAGTATGGAAGGGAGGAGCTCCTACGAGCAGTACTTC. Protein: CASSMEGRSSYEQYF.

The V and J genes are TRBV7-9 and TRBJ2-5; a weak D match, TRBD2 (6 bases). V lost 3 bases to trimming and J lost 1 base, with 9 bases between them. Germline V gene lookup returns CDR1 SEHNR and CDR2 FQNEAQ (reference sequence). This CDR3 is built from 14 residues. The CDR3 loop is CASSFRGSQETQYF. CDR3 in DNA: TGTGCCAGCAGCTTTCGGGGGTCCCAAGAGACCCAGTACTTC. The complete variable domain, with remaining parts taken from reference TRBV7-9 and TRBJ2-5, reads DTGVSQNPRHKITKRGQNVTFRCDPISEHNRLYWYRQTLGQGPEFLTYFQNEAQLEKSRLLSDRFSAERPKGSFSTLEIQRTEQGDSAMYLCASSFRGSQETQYFGPGTRLLVL.

This chain uses TRBV14 with TRBJ1-1; unclear D gene. Germline loops: CDR1 SGHDN, CDR2 FVKESK. V shed 5 bases and J shed 4 bases, with 14 bases lying between them. The CDR3 has 14 residues. The DNA of the CDR3 is TGTGCCAGCAGCACGGGGAGGTGGAGCACTGAAGCTTTCTTT. This translates into CASSTGRWSTEAFF.

The sample holds a few counts of this clonotype. This chain connects TRBV9 to TRBJ1-6, with D uncertain. V was clipped by 0 bases and J by 6 bases, with 10 bases between them. The CDR3 totals 15 residues. The V gene's germline CDR1 is SGDLS and CDR2 YYNGEE. The CDR3, as DNA: TGTGCCAGCAGCGTAGACGGGTTTAGTAATTCACCCCTCCACTTT. Protein product: CASSVDGFSNSPLHF. Supplemented by reference TRBV9 and TRBJ1-6, the full variable domain reads DSGVTQTPKHLITATGQRVTLRCSPRSGDLSVYWYQQSLDQGLQFLIQYYNGEERAKGNILERFSAQQFPDLHSELNLSSLELGDSALYFCASSVDGFSNSPLHFGNGTRLTVT.

This clonotype was picked up many times. This chain links TRBV15 with TRBJ1-4, with D maybe TRBD1 (5 bases). Germline V CDR1 and CDR2: LNHNV, YYDKDF (reference sequence). This CDR3 has 15 amino acids. Trimming pared 1 base from V and 6 bases from J, leaving 12 bases between. The CDR3 loop reads CATSRGASGDEKLFF. CDR3 in DNA: TGTGCCACCAGCAGAGGGGCCTCGGGGGATGAAAAACTGTTTTTT.

This clonotype was found many times. This chain uses TRBV2 with TRBJ2-2; 7 bases are shared with TRBD1. Germline CDR1 is SNHLY and CDR2 is FYNNEI. V shed 3 bases and J 6 bases; nucleotides not matched to a gene: 7. This CDR3 has 15 residues. The CDR3 sequence: CASSEEQGIAGELFF. In DNA, the CDR3 is TGTGCCAGCAGTGAGGAACAGGGGATCGCCGGGGAGCTGTTTTTT.

Remarks on this clonotype: This sequence may be a read error, since a much larger clone differs from it by one base. Because it lacks the conserved phenylalanine or tryptophan at the end, this CDR3 is likely a read error. The chain uses TRBV20-1 and TRBJ2-5; D is ambiguous. V gave up 4 bases and J gave up 1 base, with 7 bases separating them. Germline V gene data show CDR1 as DFQATT and CDR2 as SNEGSKA (reference sequence). This CDR3 is 12 amino acids long. In nucleotides, the CDR3 is TGCAGTGCTATCTCTAGCCAAGAGACCCAGTACTCC. Translating gives CSAISSQETQYS.

This clonotype was recorded many times. The chain is built from TRBV12-3 or TRBV12-4 and TRBJ2-2; D gene ambiguous. Trimming removed 3 bases at V and 6 bases at J, with 8 bases between. CDR3 size: 13 residues. The CDR3 DNA is TGTGCCAGCAGTTTTCAGGCAGCCGGGGAGCTGTTTTTT. It specifies CASSFQAAGELFF.

The genes are TRBV19 and TRBJ1-1; D is uncertain. Germline CDR1 and CDR2: LNHDA and SQIVND (reference sequence). Between the trimmed V and J ends, which lost 3 bases and 4 bases, there was a span of 3 bases. This CDR3 region has 11 residues. The CDR3 is CASSIVTEAFF. For the CDR3, the DNA is TGTGCCAGTAGTATCGTCACTGAAGCTTTCTTT.

Remarks on this clonotype: Being one base from a much bigger clone, this may be a read error. J is TRBJ2-7 and V is TRBV29-1; 12 nucleotides align to TRBD2. Germline values: CDR1 SQVTM, CDR2 ANQGSEA. The CDR3 extends over 14 amino acids. V lost 7 bases and J lost 4; bases outside the gene matches: 8. The CDR3 DNA sequence: TGCAGCGCCTCCACTAGCGGGAGGCGGTACGAGCAGTACTTC. It codes for CSASTSGRRYEQYF.

This clonotype was seen repeatedly, ten times or more. V is TRBV28 and J is TRBJ1-1; the match to TRBD1 covers 8 bases. The CDR3 covers 15 residues. The V gene end was trimmed by 5 bases and the J gene end by 0 bases; junction bases not matched to a gene: 5. Per the germline V gene, CDR1 is MDHEN and CDR2 is SYDVKM. The CDR3 nucleotides are TGTGCCAGCAGTCCCTCGGACAGGGTGAACACTGAAGCTTTCTTT. Translated, it gives CASSPSDRVNTEAFF.

This clonotype was found many times. The gene calls are TRBV30 and TRBJ2-2; 10 nucleotides line up with TRBD2. The junction had 10 bases not matched to a gene; V was cut back by 0 bases and J by 15 bases. The CDR3 covers 14 residues. CDR1 is GTSNPN, CDR2 SVGIG, per germline (reference sequence). The CDR3 coding sequence is TGTGCCTGGAGTGTAGGTTCTAGCGGGAGAAAGTTGTTTTTT. Translation: CAWSVGSSGRKLFF. The full variable domain, in which reference TRBV30 and TRBJ2-2 provide the parts outside the CDR3, is SQTIHQWPATLVQPVGSPLSLECTVEGTSNPNLYWYRQAAGRGLQLLFYSVGIGQISSEVPQNLSASRPQDRQFILSSKKLLLSDSGFYLCAWSVGSSGRKLFFGEGSRLTVL.

Many counts were recorded for this clonotype. The chain carries TRBV12-3 or TRBV12-4 and TRBJ2-7, with TRBD2 matching over 7 bases. The V and J ends lost 6 bases and 2 bases, in that order; junction bases with no gene match: 10. The CDR3 has 15 amino acids. The CDR3 here is CASSAPWEGTYEQYF. In DNA, the CDR3 is TGTGCCAGCAGCGCCCCCTGGGAGGGGACCTACGAGCAGTACTTC.